This entry lists 18 T cell receptor beta chains sequenced from one sample in a study of blood T cell repertoires in COVID-19. Using immunoSEQ multiplex PCR, the repertoire was profiled, and TCRdb retains in-frame clones only, with some absent. The sample records approximately 170,000 clones, approximately 80% being singletons. What was sequenced was PBMCs or T cells enriched from blood (not recorded which). These TCRs come from a man aged 45 to 65 who had recovered from COVID-19.

The rearrangement uses TRBV29-1 and TRBJ2-1; 11 bases align to TRBD2. There are 15 residues in the CDR3. Germline loops: CDR1 SQVTM, CDR2 ANQGSEA. V was clipped by 5 bases and J by 0 bases; unmatched bases: 3. For the CDR3, the DNA is TGCAGCGTTCGGCTAGCGGGGGGCTCCTACAATGAGCAGTTCTTC. Its translation is CSVRLAGGSYNEQFF.

J is TRBJ1-5 and V is TRBV18; 10 bases fit TRBD1. The CDR3 spans 15 residues. Germline CDR1 and CDR2: KGHSH and LQKENI. With V trimmed by 6 bases and J by 4 bases, 6 bases remained unmatched. CDR3: CASSLGQGGNQPQHF. DNA of the CDR3: TGTGCCAGCTCCCTAGGACAGGGGGGGAATCAGCCCCAGCATTTT.

This chain joins TRBV11-2 and TRBJ2-2; 8 positions agree with TRBD1. The V gene's germline CDR1 is SGHAT and CDR2 FQNNGV. Germline trimming cut 6 bases from V and 1 base from J; bases unmatched to any gene: 7. This CDR3 is built from 16 residues. The CDR3 is CASRTIGTGNTGELFF. For the CDR3, the DNA is TGTGCCAGCAGGACAATAGGGACAGGGAACACCGGGGAGCTGTTTTTT.

The chain couples TRBV2 to TRBJ1-3, with TRBD1 matching over 7 bases. The CDR3 is made up of 14 amino acids. With V trimmed by 4 bases and J by 3 bases, 3 bases remained unmatched. Germline assignment: CDR1 SNHLY and CDR2 FYNNEI. CDR3 region: CASSGQGGGNTIYF. The CDR3 nucleotides read TGTGCCAGCAGTGGACAGGGCGGTGGAAACACCATATATTTT.

This clone has a single count. The chain has TRBV10-3 and TRBJ2-3; 8 positions match TRBD2. The CDR3 totals 18 residues. Germline V lookup: CDR1 ENHRY, CDR2 SYGVKD. The V gene end was trimmed by 2 bases and the J gene end by 2 bases; junction bases not matched to a gene: 12. The CDR3 loop reads CAISERGQGAGATDTQYF. Here the CDR3 DNA reads TGTGCCATCAGTGAGAGGGGCCAGGGAGCGGGGGCCACAGATACGCAGTATTTT.

V and J are TRBV6-6 and TRBJ2-5, with 10 nucleotides matching TRBD2. In germline, CDR1 is MNHNY, CDR2 SVGAGI (reference sequence). CDR3 length equals 15 residues. With V trimmed by 2 bases and J by 4 bases, 4 bases remained unmatched. The CDR3 loop is CASSYSGGAPETQYF. The CDR3 DNA reads TGTGCCAGCAGTTACAGCGGGGGGGCCCCAGAGACCCAGTACTTC.

As DNA, the CDR3 is TGTGCCAGTAAGGCTAGCGGGACCAACACCGGGGAGCTGTTTTTT. It encodes CASKASGTNTGELFF. V and J are TRBV19 and TRBJ2-2, with 9 bases aligning to TRBD2. CDR1 LNHDA and CDR2 SQIVND come from the germline V gene (reference sequence). V lost 7 bases and J lost 2; bases outside the gene matches: 5. The length of the CDR3 is 15 residues.

The CDR3 loop is CASTWQGFQNEQFF. In DNA form, the CDR3 reads TGTGCCAGCACGTGGCAGGGGTTTCAGAATGAGCAGTTCTTC. The chain combines TRBV7-8 with TRBJ2-1; possibly TRBD1 for D (6 bases). The ends were cut back, 7 bases at V and 7 bases at J, with 17 bases in the middle. The CDR3 is made up of 14 amino acids. Germline-derived CDR1 and CDR2 are SGHVS and FQNEAQ.

Concerning this clone: Other DNA sequences of this sample code for an identical CDR3. Here the CDR3 reads CASSIQGNTEAFF. CDR3 DNA: TGTGCCAGTAGTATACAGGGGAACACTGAAGCTTTCTTT. This chain links TRBV19 with TRBJ1-1; tentatively, D is TRBD1 (5 bases). V was trimmed by 2 bases and J by 1 base, leaving 5 bases between them. The CDR3 length is 13 residues. CDR1 is LNHDA, CDR2 SQIVND, per germline (reference sequence). The full variable domain, rest sourced from reference TRBV19 and TRBJ1-1, is DGGITQSPKYLFRKEGQNVTLSCEQNLNHDAMYWYRQDPGQGLRLIYYSQIVNDFQKGDIAEGYSVSREKKESFPLTVTSAQKNPTAFYLCASSIQGNTEAFFGQGTRLTVV.

This chain joins TRBV3-1 (or the pseudogene TRBV3-2) and TRBJ2-1, with TRBD1 matching over 7 bases. The V segment lost 5 bases and the J segment 10 bases; nucleotides outside the gene matches: 8. Germline V CDR1 and CDR2: LGHDT, YNNKEL (reference sequence). The CDR3 extends over 13 amino acids. The DNA for the CDR3 is TGTGCCAGCAGCGAAAGACAGGGATCCGAGCAGTTCTTC. This sequence encodes CASSERQGSEQFF.

This clone is a singleton in its sample. This chain links TRBV7-6 with TRBJ2-7, with D possibly matching TRBD1 (6 bases). CDR3 size: 14 residues. Trimming removed 5 bases from V and 7 bases from J, with 18 bases in between. Germline V lookup: CDR1 SGHVS, CDR2 FNYEAQ. CDR3: CASSGGTGRREQYF. The DNA for the CDR3 is TGTGCCAGCAGCGGGGGAACAGGGCGCCGGGAGCAGTACTTC.

The chain combines TRBV3-1 (or the pseudogene TRBV3-2) with TRBJ2-7; D gene unclear. Germline V gives CDR1 LGHDT, CDR2 YNNKEL (reference sequence). CDR3 length equals 16 residues. V lost 4 bases to trimming and J lost 0 bases, with 16 bases between them. CDR3 DNA: TGTGCCAGCAGCCCTCAGATGCCATCTCGCTCCTACGAGCAGTACTTC. It yields the protein CASSPQMPSRSYEQYF.

J is TRBJ1-5 and V is TRBV10-1, with D possibly matching TRBD1 (6 bases). The germline V gene has CDR1 WNHNN and CDR2 SYGVQD (reference sequence). Trimming took 3 bases from V and 3 from J, leaving 21 bases between them. The CDR3 totals 18 residues. The chain's CDR3 is CASSDTGPRRIFNQPQHF. CDR3 nucleotides: TGCGCCAGCAGTGACACAGGGCCCCGCCGTATTTTCAATCAGCCCCAGCATTTT.

V gene TRBV28 combines with J gene TRBJ2-3; D might be TRBD2 (6 bases). The CDR3 is 13 amino acids. Trimming cost V 10 bases and J 0 bases, with 11 bases left between them. The germline gives CDR1 MDHEN, CDR2 SYDVKM. CDR3 sequence: CATGGVSTDTQYF. The CDR3 DNA is TGTGCCACCGGAGGGGTTAGCACAGATACGCAGTATTTT. Full variable domain (rest looked up from reference TRBV28 and TRBJ2-3): DVKVTQSSRYLVKRTGEKVFLECVQDMDHENMFWYRQDPGLGLRLIYFSYDVKMKEKGDIPEGYSVSREKKERFSLILESASTNQTSMYLCATGGVSTDTQYFGPGTRLTVL.

The chain employs TRBV28 and TRBJ1-2; TRBD1 matches at 7 bases. Germline V gene sequence: CDR1 MDHEN, CDR2 SYDVKM. The CDR3 totals 13 residues. V shed 6 bases, J shed 6 bases, and the junction held 7 bases outside the gene matches. CDR3 sequence: CASRAGGTNGYTF. The CDR3 DNA reads TGTGCCAGCAGAGCAGGGGGAACTAATGGCTACACCTTC.

This chain uses TRBV4-2 with TRBJ2-5, with 8 nucleotides matching TRBD2. This CDR3 is 16 amino acids long. Looked up from germline, CDR1 is LGHNA and CDR2 is YNFKEQ. J was trimmed by 5 bases and V by 1 base; bases with no gene match: 9. The CDR3 here is CASSQGMAGGLETQYF. CDR3 nucleotide sequence: TGTGCCAGCAGCCAAGGGATGGCGGGGGGACTGGAGACCCAGTACTTC.

This chain joins TRBV7-9 and TRBJ1-2, with a weak D call TRBD1 (5 bases). Germline CDR1 reads SEHNR; CDR2 reads FQNEAQ (reference sequence). The CDR3 is 14 residues long. With 5 bases removed from V and 6 bases from J, the gap between germline ends came to 16 bases. Here the CDR3 reads CASSQLIGENGYTF. The CDR3 DNA reads as TGTGCCAGCAGCCAGCTAATAGGGGAAAATGGCTACACCTTC.

This CDR3 is CASSRLRDNEQYF. DNA for the CDR3: TGTGCCAGCAGCCGACTCCGGGACAACGAGCAGTACTTC. The chain carries TRBV14 and TRBJ2-7; D may be TRBD1 (6 bases). Germline CDR1 SGHDN, CDR2 FVKESK. The CDR3 length is 13 residues. V was trimmed by 4 bases and J by 5 bases, leaving 12 bases between them.